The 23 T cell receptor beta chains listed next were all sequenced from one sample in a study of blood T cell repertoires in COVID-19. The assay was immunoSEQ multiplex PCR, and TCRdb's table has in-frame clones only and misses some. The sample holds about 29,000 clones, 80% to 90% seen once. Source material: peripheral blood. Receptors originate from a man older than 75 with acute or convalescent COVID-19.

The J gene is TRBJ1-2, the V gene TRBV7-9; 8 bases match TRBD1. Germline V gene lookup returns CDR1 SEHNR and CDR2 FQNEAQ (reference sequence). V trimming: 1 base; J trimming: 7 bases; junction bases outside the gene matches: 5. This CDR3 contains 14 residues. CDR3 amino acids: CASSLVRGRAGYTF. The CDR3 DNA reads TGTGCCAGCAGCTTAGTCAGGGGGCGAGCTGGCTACACCTTC.

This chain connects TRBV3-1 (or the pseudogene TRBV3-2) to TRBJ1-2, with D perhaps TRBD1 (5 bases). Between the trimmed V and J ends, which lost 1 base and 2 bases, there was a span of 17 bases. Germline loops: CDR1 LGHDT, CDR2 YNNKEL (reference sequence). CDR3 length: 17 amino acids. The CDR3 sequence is CASSQGPGSQGNYGYTF. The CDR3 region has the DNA TGTGCCAGCAGCCAAGGGCCGGGCTCTCAGGGAAACTATGGCTACACCTTC.

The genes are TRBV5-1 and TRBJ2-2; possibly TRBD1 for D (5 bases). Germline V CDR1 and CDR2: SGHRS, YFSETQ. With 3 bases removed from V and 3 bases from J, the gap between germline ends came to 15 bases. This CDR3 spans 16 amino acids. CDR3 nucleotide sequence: TGCGCCAGCAGCTCCCTAGGGGCGGTGGACACCGGGGAGCTGTTTTTT. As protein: CASSSLGAVDTGELFF.

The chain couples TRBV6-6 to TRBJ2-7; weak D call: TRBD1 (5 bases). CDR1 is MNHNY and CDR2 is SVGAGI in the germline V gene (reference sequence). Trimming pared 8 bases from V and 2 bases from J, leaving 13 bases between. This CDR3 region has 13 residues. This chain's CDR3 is CASRSGNPYEQYF. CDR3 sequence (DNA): TGTGCCAGCCGTTCAGGGAACCCCTACGAGCAGTACTTC.

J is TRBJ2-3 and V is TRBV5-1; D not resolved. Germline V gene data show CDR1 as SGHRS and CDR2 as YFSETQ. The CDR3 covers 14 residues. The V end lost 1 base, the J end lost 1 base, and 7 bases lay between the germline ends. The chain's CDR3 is CASSLRVRTDTQYF. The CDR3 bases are TGCGCCAGCAGCTTGCGGGTCCGCACAGATACGCAGTATTTT.

In DNA form, the CDR3 reads TGTGCCAGTAGTATTTCGGGCAGGGAGAACACTGAAGCTTTCTTT. It translates to CASSISGRENTEAFF. This chain links TRBV19 with TRBJ1-1; tentative D call: TRBD1 (5 bases). Germline CDR1 reads LNHDA; CDR2 reads SQIVND (reference sequence). The CDR3 sequence is 15 residues long. V lost 3 bases and J lost 1, with 12 bases in between.

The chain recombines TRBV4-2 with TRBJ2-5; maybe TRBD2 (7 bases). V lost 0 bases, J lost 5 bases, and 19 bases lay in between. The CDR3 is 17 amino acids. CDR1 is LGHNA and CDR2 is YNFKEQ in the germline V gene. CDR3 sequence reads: CASSQDGQGGGRETQYF. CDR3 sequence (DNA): TGTGCCAGCAGCCAAGATGGTCAGGGCGGGGGCCGGGAGACCCAGTACTTC.

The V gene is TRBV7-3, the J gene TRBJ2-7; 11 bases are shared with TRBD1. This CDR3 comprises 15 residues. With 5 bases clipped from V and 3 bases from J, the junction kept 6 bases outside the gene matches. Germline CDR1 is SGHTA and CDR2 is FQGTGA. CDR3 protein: CASSLGQGAYYEQYF. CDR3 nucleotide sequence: TGTGCCAGCAGCCTAGGACAGGGGGCATACTACGAGCAGTACTTC.

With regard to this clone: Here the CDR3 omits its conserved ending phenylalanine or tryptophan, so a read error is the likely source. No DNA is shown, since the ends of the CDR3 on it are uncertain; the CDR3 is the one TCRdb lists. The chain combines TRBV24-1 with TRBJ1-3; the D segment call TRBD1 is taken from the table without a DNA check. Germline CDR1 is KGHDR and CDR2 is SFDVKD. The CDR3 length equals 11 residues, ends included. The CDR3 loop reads CAPPPGHPLGP.

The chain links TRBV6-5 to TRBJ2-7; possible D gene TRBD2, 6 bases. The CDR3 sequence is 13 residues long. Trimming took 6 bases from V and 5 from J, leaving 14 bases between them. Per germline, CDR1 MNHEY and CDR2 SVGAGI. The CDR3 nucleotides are TGTGCCAGCAGGGAGGAGGGGCCCCACGAGCAGTACTTC. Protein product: CASREEGPHEQYF.

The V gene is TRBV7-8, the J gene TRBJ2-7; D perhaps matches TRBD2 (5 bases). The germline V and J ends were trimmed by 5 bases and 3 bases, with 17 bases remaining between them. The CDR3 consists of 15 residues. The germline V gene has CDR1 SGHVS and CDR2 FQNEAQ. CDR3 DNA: TGTGCCAGCAGCCCTTTGCGGGCCAGGAGCTACGAGCAGTACTTC. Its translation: CASSPLRARSYEQYF.

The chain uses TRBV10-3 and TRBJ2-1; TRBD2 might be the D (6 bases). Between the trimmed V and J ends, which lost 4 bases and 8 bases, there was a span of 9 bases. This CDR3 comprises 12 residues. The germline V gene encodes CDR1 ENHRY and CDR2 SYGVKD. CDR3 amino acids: CAISGWGDEQFF. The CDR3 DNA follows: TGTGCCATCAGTGGGTGGGGGGATGAGCAGTTCTTC.

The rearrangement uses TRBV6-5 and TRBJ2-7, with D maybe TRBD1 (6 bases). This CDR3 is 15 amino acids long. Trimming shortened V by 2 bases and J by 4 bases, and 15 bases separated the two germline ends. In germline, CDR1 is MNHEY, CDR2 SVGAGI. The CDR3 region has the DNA TGTGCCAGCAGTTACGTGGCGACAGGCCTTTACGAGCAGTACTTC. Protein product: CASSYVATGLYEQYF.

This CDR3 reads CASSSGLGRGNNEQFF. CDR3 nucleotides: TGTGCCAGCAGCTCGGGTCTAGGGCGGGGGAACAATGAGCAGTTCTTC. V is TRBV7-8 and J is TRBJ2-1; the match to TRBD2 covers 7 bases. Germline V lookup: CDR1 SGHVS, CDR2 FQNEAQ. This CDR3 region has 16 residues. Trimming removed 4 bases from V and 5 bases from J; junction bases left unmatched: 11.

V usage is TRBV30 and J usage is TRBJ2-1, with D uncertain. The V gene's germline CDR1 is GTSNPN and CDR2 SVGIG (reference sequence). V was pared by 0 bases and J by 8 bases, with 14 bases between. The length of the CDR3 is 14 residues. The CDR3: CAWSVARPQDEQFF. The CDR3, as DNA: TGTGCCTGGAGTGTGGCCAGGCCCCAGGATGAGCAGTTCTTC.

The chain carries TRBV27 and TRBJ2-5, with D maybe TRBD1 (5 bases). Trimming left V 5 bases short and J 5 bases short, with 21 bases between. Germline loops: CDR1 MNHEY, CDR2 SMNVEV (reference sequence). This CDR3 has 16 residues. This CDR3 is CASSTTRAQGWETQYF. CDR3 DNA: TGTGCCAGCAGTACCACCCGGGCGCAGGGATGGGAGACCCAGTACTTC.

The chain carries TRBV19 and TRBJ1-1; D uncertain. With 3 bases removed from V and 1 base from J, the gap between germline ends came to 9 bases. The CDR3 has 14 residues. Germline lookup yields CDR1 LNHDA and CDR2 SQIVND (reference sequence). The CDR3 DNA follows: TGTGCCAGTAGTATTCACAGAGCGAACACTGAAGCTTTCTTT. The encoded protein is CASSIHRANTEAFF.

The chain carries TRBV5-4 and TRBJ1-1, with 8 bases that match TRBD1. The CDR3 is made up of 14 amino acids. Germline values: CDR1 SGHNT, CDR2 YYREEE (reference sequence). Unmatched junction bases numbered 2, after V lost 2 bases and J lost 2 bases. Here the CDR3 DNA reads TGTGCCAGCAGCTTCGCAGGGGGCAACACTGAAGCTTTCTTT. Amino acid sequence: CASSFAGGNTEAFF.

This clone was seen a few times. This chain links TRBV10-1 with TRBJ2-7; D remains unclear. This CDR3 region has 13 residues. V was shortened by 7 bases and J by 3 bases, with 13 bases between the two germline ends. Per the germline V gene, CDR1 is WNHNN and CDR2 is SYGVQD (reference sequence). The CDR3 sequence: CASTTYRSYEQYF. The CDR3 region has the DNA TGCGCCAGCACTACCTACCGGAGCTACGAGCAGTACTTC.

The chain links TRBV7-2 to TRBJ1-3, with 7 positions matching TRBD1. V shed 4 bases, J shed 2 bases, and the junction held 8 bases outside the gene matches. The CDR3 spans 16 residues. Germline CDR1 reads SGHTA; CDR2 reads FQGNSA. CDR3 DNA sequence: TGTGCCAGCAGCTCTTCAGGGGGTTGGGCTGGAAACACCATATATTTT. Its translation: CASSSSGGWAGNTIYF.

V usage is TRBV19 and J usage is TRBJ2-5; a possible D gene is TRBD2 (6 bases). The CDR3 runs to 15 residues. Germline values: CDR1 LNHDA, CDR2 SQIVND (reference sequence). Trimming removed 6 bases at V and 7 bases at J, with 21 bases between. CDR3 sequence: CASSHSKGRGVTQYF. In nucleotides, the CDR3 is TGTGCCAGTAGCCACTCCAAGGGCCGCGGGGTGACCCAGTACTTC.

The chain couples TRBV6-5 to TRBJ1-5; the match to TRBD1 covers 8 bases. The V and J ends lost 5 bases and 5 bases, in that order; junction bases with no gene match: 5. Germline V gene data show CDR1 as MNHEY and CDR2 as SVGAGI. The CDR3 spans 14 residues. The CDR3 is CASSIPGGDQPQHF. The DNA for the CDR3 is TGTGCCAGCAGTATTCCAGGGGGCGATCAGCCCCAGCATTTT.

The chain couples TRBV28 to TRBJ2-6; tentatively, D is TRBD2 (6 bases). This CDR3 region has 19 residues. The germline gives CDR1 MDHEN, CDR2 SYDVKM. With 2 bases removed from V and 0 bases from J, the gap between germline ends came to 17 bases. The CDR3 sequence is CASSLNLPRGSSGANVLTF. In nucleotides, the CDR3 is TGTGCCAGCAGTTTAAACCTCCCTCGGGGGAGCTCTGGGGCCAACGTCCTGACTTTC.